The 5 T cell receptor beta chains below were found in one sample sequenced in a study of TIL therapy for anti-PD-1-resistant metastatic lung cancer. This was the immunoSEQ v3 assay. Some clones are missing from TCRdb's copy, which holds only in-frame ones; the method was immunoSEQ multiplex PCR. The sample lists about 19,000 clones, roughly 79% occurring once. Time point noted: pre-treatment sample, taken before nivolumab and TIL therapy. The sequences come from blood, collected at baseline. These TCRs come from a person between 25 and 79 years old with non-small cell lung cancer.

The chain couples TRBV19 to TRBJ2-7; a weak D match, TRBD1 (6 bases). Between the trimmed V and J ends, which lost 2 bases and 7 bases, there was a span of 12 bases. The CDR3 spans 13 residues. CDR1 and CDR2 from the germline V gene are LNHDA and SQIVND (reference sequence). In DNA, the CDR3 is TGTGCCAGTAGTATATCTTTGGGACAAGAGCAGTACTTC. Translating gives CASSISLGQEQYF.

In nucleotides, the CDR3 is TGCGCCAGCAGCGGGGGGACAGGGAGGAACACTGAAGCTTTCTTT. This translates into CASSGGTGRNTEAFF. This rearrangement joins TRBV5-1 to TRBJ1-1; TRBD1 matches at 9 bases. CDR3 length: 15 residues. Germline-derived CDR1 and CDR2 are SGHRS and YFSETQ. V lost 4 bases and J lost 1; bases outside the gene matches: 5.

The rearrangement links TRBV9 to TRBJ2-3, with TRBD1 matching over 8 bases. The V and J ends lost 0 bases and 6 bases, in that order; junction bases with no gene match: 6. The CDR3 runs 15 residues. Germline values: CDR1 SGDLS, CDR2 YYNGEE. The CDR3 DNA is TGTGCCAGCAGCGTAGTCACAGGGGGGCGGGATACGCAGTATTTT. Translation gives CASSVVTGGRDTQYF.

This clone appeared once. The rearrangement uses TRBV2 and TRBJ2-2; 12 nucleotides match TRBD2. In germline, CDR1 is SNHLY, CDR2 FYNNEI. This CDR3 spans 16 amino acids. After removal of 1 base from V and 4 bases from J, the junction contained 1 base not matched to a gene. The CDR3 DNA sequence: TGTGCCAGCAGTGAAGGACTAGCGGGGGTCACCGGGGAGCTGTTTTTT. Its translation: CASSEGLAGVTGELFF.

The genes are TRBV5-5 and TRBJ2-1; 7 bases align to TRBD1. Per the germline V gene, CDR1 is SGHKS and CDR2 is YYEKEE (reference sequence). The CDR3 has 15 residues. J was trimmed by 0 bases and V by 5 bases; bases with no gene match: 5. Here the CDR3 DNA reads TGTGCCAGCAGTTGGGGACAGTTCTCCTACAATGAGCAGTTCTTC. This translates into CASSWGQFSYNEQFF.